The 24 T cell receptor beta chains below all came from one sample that was sequenced in a study of blood T cell repertoires in COVID-19. Here immunoSEQ multiplex PCR was the method, and the copy in TCRdb shows in-frame clones only, minus some. The table lists around 75,000 clones, roughly 91% of them singletons. Sequenced material: peripheral blood. These receptors all come from a man aged 55 to 69 with acute or convalescent COVID-19.

This clone was found once. V usage is TRBV9 and J usage is TRBJ2-5, with 10 bases identical to TRBD2. The CDR3 extends over 16 amino acids. The junction had 4 bases not matched to a gene; V was cut back by 0 bases and J by 2 bases. CDR1 SGDLS and CDR2 YYNGEE come from the germline V gene. The CDR3 region is CASSVDSGRRQETQYF. CDR3 DNA sequence: TGTGCCAGCAGCGTAGATAGCGGGAGGCGTCAAGAGACCCAGTACTTC.

With regard to this clone: The sample contains more than one DNA sequence encoding this CDR3. The genes are TRBV5-1 and TRBJ2-7, with D hard to call. The CDR3 is 12 residues long. V lost 4 bases to trimming and J lost 0 bases, with 5 bases between them. Germline CDR1 reads SGHRS; CDR2 reads YFSETQ. The CDR3 is CASSLYSYEQYF. The CDR3 DNA reads TGCGCCAGCAGCCTTTACTCCTACGAGCAGTACTTC.

The V and J genes are TRBV5-4 and TRBJ1-6, with D possibly matching TRBD1 (6 bases). Trimming took off 2 bases at V and 14 bases at J, with 14 bases between the two ends. This CDR3 has 13 residues. Germline assignment: CDR1 SGHNT and CDR2 YYREEE (reference sequence). CDR3 DNA sequence: TGTGCCAGCAGCTTAACAGGGTCGGCGGCCCTCCACTTT. Protein: CASSLTGSAALHF.

The CDR3 sequence: CASSPDRGNNSPLHF. The CDR3 nucleotides are TGTGCCAGCTCACCTGACAGGGGTAACAATTCACCCCTCCACTTT. This sequence joins TRBV18 and TRBJ1-6; the match to TRBD1 covers 8 bases. V lost 3 bases, J lost 7 bases, and 5 bases stayed unmatched. The CDR3 contains 15 residues. Per the germline V gene, CDR1 is KGHSH and CDR2 is LQKENI.

This chain connects TRBV19 to TRBJ1-6; no clear D. Trimming removed 9 bases at V and 0 bases at J, with 18 bases between. Germline CDR1 reads LNHDA; CDR2 reads SQIVND (reference sequence). The CDR3 has 17 amino acids. This CDR3 reads CASGRKDGPSYNSPLHF. CDR3 in DNA: TGTGCCAGCGGGAGAAAGGACGGCCCCTCCTATAATTCACCCCTCCACTTT.

In its sample, this clone was seen once. This chain connects TRBV6-5 to TRBJ1-5; 9 bases fit TRBD1. In germline, CDR1 is MNHEY, CDR2 SVGAGI. This CDR3 has 15 residues. The J segment lost 6 bases and the V segment lost 5 bases, leaving 8 bases of the junction unmatched. CDR3 sequence (DNA): TGTGCCAGCAGTATAACAGGGGGCTACGGTCAGCCCCAGCATTTT. Residues: CASSITGGYGQPQHF.

Regarding this clone: Mismatch with germline at one junction end may stem from a read error. The CDR3 loop reads CAESGTGDARF. CDR3 sequence (DNA): TGTGCCGAATCCGGGACAGGGGACGCCCGCTTC. The V and J genes are TRBV27 and TRBJ2-4, with TRBD1 matching over 10 bases. Per the germline V gene, CDR1 is MNHEY and CDR2 is SMNVEV (reference sequence). The CDR3 runs 11 residues.

The genes are TRBV11-2 and TRBJ2-1; tentatively, D is TRBD1 (5 bases). V lost 2 bases and J lost 4, with 12 bases in between. This CDR3 is built from 15 residues. CDR1 is SGHAT and CDR2 is FQNNGV in the germline V gene. Here the CDR3 DNA reads TGTGCCAGCAGCTTACACGACAGCAGATACAATGAGCAGTTCTTC. Protein: CASSLHDSRYNEQFF.

The chain employs TRBV9 and TRBJ1-2; 9 bases line up with TRBD1. CDR1 and CDR2 (germline): SGDLS, YYNGEE. The V segment lost 3 bases and the J segment 8 bases; nucleotides outside the gene matches: 14. This CDR3 has 16 amino acids. CDR3 region: CASSEPPGQGRDGYTF. The CDR3 region has the DNA TGTGCCAGCAGCGAGCCTCCGGGACAGGGAAGGGACGGCTACACCTTC.

This chain uses TRBV18 with TRBJ2-1, with 10 nucleotides matching TRBD2. With 1 base clipped from V and 0 bases from J, the junction kept 3 bases outside the gene matches. Germline CDR1 and CDR2: KGHSH and LQKENI. This CDR3 is built from 17 residues. CDR3 loop: CASSPRTSGRSYNEQFF. Here the CDR3 DNA reads TGTGCCAGCTCACCACGGACTAGCGGACGCTCCTACAATGAGCAGTTCTTC. Supplemented by reference TRBV18 and TRBJ2-1, the full variable domain reads NAGVMQNPRHLVRRRGQEARLRCSPMKGHSHVYWYRQLPEEGLKFMVYLQKENIIDESGMPKERFSAEFPKEGPSILRIQQVVRGDSAAYFCASSPRTSGRSYNEQFFGPGTRLTVL.

This chain connects TRBV4-1 to TRBJ2-7, with 11 nucleotides matching TRBD1. V was clipped by 0 bases and J by 6 bases; unmatched bases: 1. CDR1 and CDR2 (germline): MGHRA, YSYEKL. The CDR3 spans 14 residues. This CDR3 reads CASSQEDRGREQYF. CDR3 DNA: TGCGCCAGCAGCCAAGAGGACAGGGGGCGCGAGCAGTACTTC.

The rearrangement uses TRBV20-1 and TRBJ1-4; D is uncertain. Deletions cut 2 bases from V and 12 bases from J, with 10 bases between. This CDR3 is 11 amino acids long. The germline gives CDR1 DFQATT, CDR2 SNEGSKA (reference sequence). CDR3 protein: CSARQAGELFF. The CDR3 DNA reads TGCAGTGCTAGACAGGCGGGAGAACTGTTTTTT.

This chain uses TRBV6-4 with TRBJ2-3; 13 nucleotides align to TRBD2. CDR1 MRHNA and CDR2 SNTAGT come from the germline V gene. This CDR3 has 16 residues. With 6 bases clipped from V and 2 bases from J, the junction kept 5 bases outside the gene matches. DNA of the CDR3: TGTGCCAGCAGCGTTGGACTAGCGGGGGACACAGATACGCAGTATTTT. Protein product: CASSVGLAGDTDTQYF.

The rearrangement links TRBV5-1 to TRBJ1-3, with D possibly being TRBD1 (5 bases). Trimming pared 4 bases from V and 2 bases from J, leaving 13 bases between. Germline CDR1 is SGHRS and CDR2 is YFSETQ. The CDR3 is made up of 15 amino acids. The DNA of the CDR3 is TGCGCCAGCAGCCAACTAGGAGGGGCTGGAAACACCATATATTTT. This sequence encodes CASSQLGGAGNTIYF.

This chain uses TRBV5-6 with TRBJ2-5; 8 nucleotides match TRBD1. Unmatched junction bases numbered 10, after V lost 5 bases and J lost 4 bases. The CDR3 has 15 amino acids. CDR1 is SGHDT and CDR2 is YYEEEE in the germline V gene. The CDR3 nucleotides are TGTGCCAGCAGGTACGGACAGGGTGGCTTAGAGACCCAGTACTTC. Translation: CASRYGQGGLETQYF. Supplemented by reference TRBV5-6 and TRBJ2-5, the full variable domain reads DAGVTQSPTHLIKTRGQQVTLRCSPKSGHDTVSWYQQALGQGPQFIFQYYEEEERQRGNFPDRFSGHQFPNYSSELNVNALLLGDSALYLCASRYGQGGLETQYFGPGTRLLVL.

The chain joins TRBV5-1 to TRBJ2-3; 9 bases are a match to TRBD2. Germline V gene sequence: CDR1 SGHRS, CDR2 YFSETQ. V shed 4 bases and J 8 bases; nucleotides not matched to a gene: 11. The CDR3 is made up of 15 amino acids. CDR3 DNA: TGCGCCAGCAGCCCCCTGGGGCTAGCGGGACGTACGCAGTATTTT. This encodes CASSPLGLAGRTQYF.

The chain uses TRBV20-1 and TRBJ1-2; tentative D call: TRBD1 (6 bases). Germline-derived CDR1 and CDR2 are DFQATT and SNEGSKA (reference sequence). The V and J ends lost 6 bases and 10 bases respectively, with 12 bases between them. The CDR3 consists of 10 residues. In nucleotides, the CDR3 is TGCAGTGCCTACAGGGTTAACTACACCTTC. It yields the protein CSAYRVNYTF.

The V call is TRBV9, the J call TRBJ1-4; D might be TRBD1 (5 bases). Deletions cut 0 bases from V and 8 bases from J, with 17 bases between. The CDR3 is made up of 16 amino acids. In germline, CDR1 is SGDLS, CDR2 YYNGEE. CDR3 nucleotide sequence: TGTGCCAGCAGCGTAGGTTCGTTTGACGGGGGGGAAAAACTGTTTTTT. It translates to CASSVGSFDGGEKLFF.

As DNA, the CDR3 is TGTGCCAGCAGCTTGGTAAGCGGGGGGGCTTACGAGCAGTACTTC. The encoded protein is CASSLVSGGAYEQYF. V is TRBV5-6 and J is TRBJ2-7; TRBD2 aligns across 10 bases. The germline gives CDR1 SGHDT, CDR2 YYEEEE. The CDR3 spans 15 residues. Trimming at V came to 0 bases and at J to 4 bases, leaving 4 bases not matched to a gene.

This chain connects TRBV4-2 to TRBJ2-7; 12 bases match TRBD2. The CDR3 totals 19 residues. V was clipped by 4 bases and J by 5 bases; unmatched bases: 18. CDR1 is LGHNA, CDR2 YNFKEQ, per germline. CDR3 sequence (DNA): TGTGCCAGCAGCCTATACCCATCGACTAGCGGGAGTGTCGGTGACGAGCAGTACTTC. Translating it yields CASSLYPSTSGSVGDEQYF.

V usage is TRBV29-1 and J usage is TRBJ1-1; D call uncertain. The germline CDR1 and CDR2 sequences are SQVTM and ANQGSEA. This CDR3 has 10 amino acids. The V end was cut by 4 bases, the J end by 3 bases, with 3 bases between. The CDR3 DNA is TGCAGCGTTGCGGACACTGAAGCTTTCTTT. It translates to CSVADTEAFF.

V usage is TRBV5-5 and J usage is TRBJ2-7; D perhaps matches TRBD2 (6 bases). The germline V and J ends were trimmed by 4 bases and 3 bases, with 17 bases remaining between them. The CDR3 is 15 residues long. The V gene's germline CDR1 is SGHKS and CDR2 YYEKEE (reference sequence). For the CDR3, the DNA is TGTGCCAGCAGCCCTGGGTGGGACTCCGACTACGAGCAGTACTTC. This encodes CASSPGWDSDYEQYF. The whole variable domain, remainder taken from reference TRBV5-5 and TRBJ2-7, is DAGVTQSPTHLIKTRGQQVTLRCSPISGHKSVSWYQQVLGQGPQFIFQYYEKEERGRGNFPDRFSARQFPNYSSELNVNALLLGDSALYLCASSPGWDSDYEQYFGPGTRLTVT.

This chain links TRBV19 with TRBJ2-1, with 8 bases matching TRBD1. Germline V gene lookup returns CDR1 LNHDA and CDR2 SQIVND (reference sequence). This CDR3 spans 15 amino acids. V shed 5 bases, J shed 5 bases, and the junction held 8 bases outside the gene matches. The CDR3 loop reads CASSPSGGAHNEQFF. The CDR3 DNA is TGTGCCAGTAGTCCTTCAGGGGGCGCCCACAATGAGCAGTTCTTC.

The chain couples TRBV24-1 to TRBJ1-5, with D perhaps TRBD1 (5 bases). CDR3 length: 16 amino acids. V gave up 5 bases and J gave up 3 bases, with 16 bases separating them. Germline values: CDR1 KGHDR, CDR2 SFDVKD. CDR3 loop: CATSGLGAGTNQPQHF. In DNA form, the CDR3 reads TGTGCCACCAGTGGGTTAGGGGCCGGAACCAATCAGCCCCAGCATTTT.